The T cell receptor (beta chain) described here comes from a study of glioma-infiltrating T cells after dendritic cell vaccination. Profiling relied on immunoSEQ multiplex PCR, and the TCRdb table lists in-frame clones only, not all of them. This sample has about 100,000 clones, with over 60% found just once. V lost 0 bases and J lost 5; bases outside the gene matches: 4. Germline V lookup: CDR1 SGHRS, CDR2 YFSETQ. The CDR3 is 15 residues long. The sample here was blood, taken before dendritic cell vaccination. This clonotype was sampled from a human donor with glioblastoma. The chain is built from TRBV5-1 and TRBJ2-1, with 8 bases lining up with TRBD2. The CDR3: CASSLVAGRDNEQFF. CDR3 in DNA: TGCGCCAGCAGCTTGGTAGCGGGAAGGGACAATGAGCAGTTCTTC.